What follows are 22 T cell receptor beta chains derived from one specimen sequenced in a study of PD-1 blockade in mismatch repair-deficient tumors. The assay was immunoSEQ multiplex PCR, and TCRdb's table has in-frame clones only and misses some. The table shows about 110,000 clones, with more than 60% occurring only once. This material consisted of peripheral blood, taken around 60 weeks after starting pembrolizumab. Every receptor here comes from an adult with mismatch repair-deficient cancer.

The DNA for the CDR3 is TGCAGCGTTGAAACGGGATTTCACACTGAAGCTTTCTTT. It yields the protein CSVETGFHTEAFF. The chain carries TRBV29-1 and TRBJ1-1; D ambiguous. CDR3 length: 13 residues. Germline loops: CDR1 SQVTM, CDR2 ANQGSEA. Trimming left V 2 bases short and J 3 bases short, with 10 bases between.

This clone was detected a few times. The chain is built from TRBV6-5 and TRBJ1-3, with a weak D call TRBD1 (5 bases). CDR1 is MNHEY and CDR2 is SVGAGI in the germline V gene. Deletions cut 6 bases from V and 0 bases from J, with 12 bases between. The CDR3 is 15 residues long. The CDR3 DNA follows: TGTGCCAGCAGCCCCAGGGCCTTCTCTGGAAACACCATATATTTT. Translating gives CASSPRAFSGNTIYF.

The J gene is TRBJ1-1, the V gene TRBV30; D may be TRBD1 (6 bases). Trimming pared 5 bases from V and 12 bases from J, leaving 13 bases between. The CDR3 runs to 10 residues. In germline, CDR1 is GTSNPN, CDR2 SVGIG (reference sequence). CDR3 residues: CAWAGRGTFF. CDR3 in DNA: TGTGCCTGGGCTGGGAGGGGGACTTTCTTT. Filled out from reference TRBV30 and TRBJ1-1, the complete variable domain reads SQTIHQWPATLVQPVGSPLSLECTVEGTSNPNLYWYRQAAGRGLQLLFYSVGIGQISSEVPQNLSASRPQDRQFILSSKKLLLSDSGFYLCAWAGRGTFFGQGTRLTVV.

The chain joins TRBV29-1 to TRBJ2-3; D may be TRBD1 (5 bases). Germline CDR1 is SQVTM and CDR2 is ANQGSEA. CDR3 length: 16 amino acids. Trimming pared 1 base from V and 5 bases from J, leaving 19 bases between. CDR3 coding DNA: TGCAGCGTTGAAGTTTCCCCCAGGGATATTGAAGATACGCAGTATTTT. It codes for CSVEVSPRDIEDTQYF.

The chain recombines TRBV9 with TRBJ2-5, with 9 bases identical to TRBD2. The CDR3 length is 15 residues. J was trimmed by 5 bases and V by 2 bases; bases with no gene match: 7. Germline V CDR1 and CDR2: SGDLS, YYNGEE. Here the CDR3 reads CASSVISGRGETQYF. CDR3 coding DNA: TGTGCCAGCAGCGTGATTAGCGGGAGAGGGGAGACCCAGTACTTC. The whole variable domain, remainder taken from reference TRBV9 and TRBJ2-5, is DSGVTQTPKHLITATGQRVTLRCSPRSGDLSVYWYQQSLDQGLQFLIQYYNGEERAKGNILERFSAQQFPDLHSELNLSSLELGDSALYFCASSVISGRGETQYFGPGTRLLVL.

The V gene is TRBV5-1, the J gene TRBJ2-5, with 11 bases aligning to TRBD2. V shed 7 bases, J shed 5 bases, and the junction held 7 bases outside the gene matches. Germline CDR1 SGHRS, CDR2 YFSETQ. The CDR3 covers 14 residues. This chain's CDR3 is CASGPLAGDETQYF. The CDR3 nucleotides are TGCGCCAGCGGGCCACTAGCGGGAGATGAGACCCAGTACTTC.

In DNA, the CDR3 is TGTGCCAGCAGCGACAGGGATTCGACTAATGAAAAACTGTTTTTT. It specifies CASSDRDSTNEKLFF. This chain joins TRBV9 and TRBJ1-4; a weak D match, TRBD1 (6 bases). The V gene's germline CDR1 is SGDLS and CDR2 YYNGEE. The CDR3 contains 15 residues. V shed 3 bases and J shed 2 bases, with 11 bases lying between them.

The V and J genes are TRBV13 and TRBJ2-1, with D unresolved. The CDR3 covers 13 residues. CDR1 PRHDT and CDR2 FYEKMQ come from the germline V gene (reference sequence). The V end lost 8 bases, the J end lost 0 bases, and 8 bases lay between the germline ends. The chain's CDR3 is CASGLFSYNEQFF. The CDR3 DNA reads as TGTGCCAGCGGGCTCTTCTCCTACAATGAGCAGTTCTTC.

V is TRBV15 and J is TRBJ2-7; 13 bases agree with TRBD2. The J segment lost 5 bases and the V segment lost 4 bases, leaving 14 bases of the junction unmatched. CDR1 is LNHNV and CDR2 is YYDKDF in the germline V gene (reference sequence). This CDR3 spans 18 amino acids. The DNA of the CDR3 is TGTGCCACCAGCAACGAGGCTACGGGACTAGCGGGGAACAACGAGCAGTACTTC. The encoded protein is CATSNEATGLAGNNEQYF.

J is TRBJ1-1 and V is TRBV5-1, with 8 bases lining up with TRBD1. The V gene end was trimmed by 5 bases and the J gene end by 0 bases; junction bases not matched to a gene: 6. This CDR3 spans 15 amino acids. CDR1 is SGHRS, CDR2 YFSETQ, per germline. CDR3 sequence reads: CASRQGDHLNTEAFF. In nucleotides, the CDR3 is TGCGCCAGCAGACAGGGGGATCATTTGAACACTGAAGCTTTCTTT.

The V gene is TRBV2, the J gene TRBJ2-7; 7 nucleotides match TRBD1. There are 17 residues in the CDR3. V trimming: 7 bases; J trimming: 0 bases; junction bases outside the gene matches: 15. Germline V gives CDR1 SNHLY, CDR2 FYNNEI. This chain's CDR3 is CASKGEQGLLISYEQYF. The CDR3 DNA sequence: TGTGCCAGCAAGGGGGAACAGGGGCTCTTGATCTCCTACGAGCAGTACTTC.

This chain links TRBV29-1 with TRBJ2-1; D gene ambiguous. CDR3 length equals 15 residues. V dropped 4 bases and J dropped 0 bases, with 13 bases sitting between them. The germline V gene encodes CDR1 SQVTM and CDR2 ANQGSEA. CDR3 bases: TGCAGCGTTGTGTACGGATGGAGCTCCTACAATGAGCAGTTCTTC. Translated, it gives CSVVYGWSSYNEQFF.

The chain joins TRBV7-9 to TRBJ2-1; TRBD2 aligns across 9 bases. Looked up from germline, CDR1 is SEHNR and CDR2 is FQNEAQ (reference sequence). The CDR3 has 17 residues. With V trimmed by 2 bases and J by 5 bases, 10 bases remained unmatched. CDR3 bases: TGTGCCAGCAGCTTAATTCGATGGTCTAGCGGGAACAATGAGCAGTTCTTC. Its translation is CASSLIRWSSGNNEQFF.

The chain couples TRBV10-3 to TRBJ1-1; D may be TRBD1 (5 bases). Germline loops: CDR1 ENHRY, CDR2 SYGVKD. The ends were cut back, 10 bases at V and 3 bases at J, with 18 bases in the middle. CDR3 size: 14 residues. CDR3 DNA: TGTGCCACCGCCAAGGGGAGGGAGCACACTGAAGCTTTCTTT. Protein product: CATAKGREHTEAFF.

The rearrangement joins TRBV29-1 to TRBJ1-3, with D uncertain. CDR3 size: 13 residues. Germline V gives CDR1 SQVTM, CDR2 ANQGSEA. V shed 3 bases and J shed 3 bases, with 9 bases lying between them. The CDR3 coding sequence is TGCAGCGTTGATGTGGATAATGGAAACACCATATATTTT. Protein: CSVDVDNGNTIYF.

The gene calls are TRBV7-6 and TRBJ2-5, with 7 positions matching TRBD2. V shed 5 bases and J 5 bases; nucleotides not matched to a gene: 11. From germline, CDR1 is SGHVS and CDR2 FNYEAQ. This CDR3 is built from 15 residues. CDR3 nucleotides: TGTGCCAGCAGCAGCGGGACTCACCTAAGGGAGACCCAGTACTTC. This encodes CASSSGTHLRETQYF.

In DNA, the CDR3 is TGTGCCAGCTCCAGTTGGCAGGGGGTCGCTTTCTTT. The encoded protein is CASSSWQGVAFF. The chain is built from TRBV27 and TRBJ1-1; 7 bases align to TRBD1. Trimming took 8 bases from V and 11 from J; bases not matched to a gene: 11. CDR1 is MNHEY, CDR2 SMNVEV, per germline (reference sequence). This CDR3 spans 12 amino acids.

V is TRBV6-8 and J is TRBJ2-7; D not resolved. The V end lost 6 bases, the J end lost 5 bases, and 14 bases lay between the germline ends. The germline gives CDR1 MNHGY, CDR2 SAAAGT. The CDR3 is made up of 13 amino acids. This CDR3 is CASRASLRNEQYF. The CDR3 nucleotides are TGTGCCAGCAGGGCGTCATTGAGAAACGAGCAGTACTTC.

This clone was counted many times. V usage is TRBV19 and J usage is TRBJ2-1; 10 nucleotides match TRBD2. Looked up from germline, CDR1 is LNHDA and CDR2 is SQIVND (reference sequence). V shed 2 bases, J shed 5 bases, and the junction held 3 bases outside the gene matches. The CDR3 has 15 amino acids. The CDR3 DNA is TGTGCCAGTAGTATAAGCGGGGGGGCCAACAATGAGCAGTTCTTC. This encodes CASSISGGANNEQFF.

The chain employs TRBV6-5 and TRBJ1-1; D ambiguous. The germline V gene has CDR1 MNHEY and CDR2 SVGAGI. Trimming shortened V by 2 bases and J by 5 bases, and 15 bases separated the two germline ends. CDR3 length: 15 residues. The CDR3 spells CASSYGGNRLTEAFF. CDR3 bases: TGTGCCAGCAGTTACGGTGGGAATAGGCTTACTGAAGCTTTCTTT.

The genes are TRBV2 and TRBJ1-5; the D is unclear. Germline V gene data show CDR1 as SNHLY and CDR2 as FYNNEI. The length of the CDR3 is 15 residues. Trimming took off 9 bases at V and 0 bases at J, with 15 bases between the two ends. The CDR3: CASTGRINSNQPQHF. As DNA, the CDR3 is TGTGCCAGTACCGGACGGATCAATAGCAATCAGCCCCAGCATTTT.

V usage is TRBV14 and J usage is TRBJ2-7; 10 bases align to TRBD2. V dropped 3 bases and J dropped 0; count of bases not matched to a gene: 8. In germline, CDR1 is SGHDN, CDR2 FVKESK. CDR3 length: 17 residues. The CDR3 DNA sequence: TGTGCCAGCAGCCAGGGTATATTAGCGGGAGGCTCCTACGAGCAGTACTTC. It yields the protein CASSQGILAGGSYEQYF.